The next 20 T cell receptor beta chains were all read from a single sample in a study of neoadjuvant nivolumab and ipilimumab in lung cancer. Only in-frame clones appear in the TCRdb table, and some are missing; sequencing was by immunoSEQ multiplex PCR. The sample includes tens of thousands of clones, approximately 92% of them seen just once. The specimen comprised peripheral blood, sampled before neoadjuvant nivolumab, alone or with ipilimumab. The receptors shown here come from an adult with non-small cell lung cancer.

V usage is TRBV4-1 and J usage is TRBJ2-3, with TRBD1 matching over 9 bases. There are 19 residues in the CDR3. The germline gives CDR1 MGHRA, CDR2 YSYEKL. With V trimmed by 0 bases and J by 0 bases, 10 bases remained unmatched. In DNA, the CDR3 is TGCGCCAGCAGCCAAGATAATTGGAGGACAGGGGCTAGCACAGATACGCAGTATTTT. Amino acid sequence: CASSQDNWRTGASTDTQYF.

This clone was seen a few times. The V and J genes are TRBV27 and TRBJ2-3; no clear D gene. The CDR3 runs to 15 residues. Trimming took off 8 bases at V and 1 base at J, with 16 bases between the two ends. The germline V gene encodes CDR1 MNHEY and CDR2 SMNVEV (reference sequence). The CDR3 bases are TGTGCCAGCCGTACGGACCTCCAAGGCACAGATACGCAGTATTTT. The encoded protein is CASRTDLQGTDTQYF.

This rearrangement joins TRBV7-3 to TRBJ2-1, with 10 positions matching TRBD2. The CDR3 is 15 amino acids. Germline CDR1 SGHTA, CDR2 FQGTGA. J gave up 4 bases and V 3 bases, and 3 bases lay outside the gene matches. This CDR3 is CASSFGTSVYNEQFF. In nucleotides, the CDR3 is TGTGCCAGCAGCTTCGGGACTAGCGTTTACAATGAGCAGTTCTTC.

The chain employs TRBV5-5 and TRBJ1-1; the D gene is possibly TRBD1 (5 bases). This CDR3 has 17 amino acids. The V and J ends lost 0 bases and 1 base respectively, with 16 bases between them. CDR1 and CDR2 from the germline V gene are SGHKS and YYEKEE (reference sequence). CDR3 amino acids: CASSLAADTGRNTEAFF. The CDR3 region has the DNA TGTGCCAGCAGCTTGGCCGCGGATACAGGACGGAACACTGAAGCTTTCTTT.

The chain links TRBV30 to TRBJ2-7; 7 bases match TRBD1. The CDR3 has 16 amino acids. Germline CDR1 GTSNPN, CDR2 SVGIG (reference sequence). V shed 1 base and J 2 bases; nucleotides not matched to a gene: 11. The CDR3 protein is CAWSARGRGKPYEQYF. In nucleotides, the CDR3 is TGTGCCTGGAGTGCCCGTGGCAGGGGGAAACCCTACGAGCAGTACTTC.

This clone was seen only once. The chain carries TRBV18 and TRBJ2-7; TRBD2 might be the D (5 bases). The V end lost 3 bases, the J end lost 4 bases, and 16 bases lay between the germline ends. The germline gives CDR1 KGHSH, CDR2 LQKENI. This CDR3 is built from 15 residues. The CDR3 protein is CASSPDLLGSYEQYF. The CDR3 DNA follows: TGTGCCAGCTCACCCGACTTATTAGGGAGTTACGAGCAGTACTTC. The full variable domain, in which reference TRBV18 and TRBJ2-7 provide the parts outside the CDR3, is NAGVMQNPRHLVRRRGQEARLRCSPMKGHSHVYWYRQLPEEGLKFMVYLQKENIIDESGMPKERFSAEFPKEGPSILRIQQVVRGDSAAYFCASSPDLLGSYEQYFGPGTRLTVT.

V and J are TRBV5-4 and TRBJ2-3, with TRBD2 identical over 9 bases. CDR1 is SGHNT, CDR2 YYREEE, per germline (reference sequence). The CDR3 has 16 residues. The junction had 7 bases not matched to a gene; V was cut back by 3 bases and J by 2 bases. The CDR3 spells CASSWGLAYLTDTQYF. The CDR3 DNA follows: TGTGCCAGCAGCTGGGGACTAGCATATCTCACAGATACGCAGTATTTT.

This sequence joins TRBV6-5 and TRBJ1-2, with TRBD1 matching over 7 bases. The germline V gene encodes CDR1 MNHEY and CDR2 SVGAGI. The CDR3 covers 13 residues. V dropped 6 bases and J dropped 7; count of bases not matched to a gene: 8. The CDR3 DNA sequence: TGTGCCAGCAGCAGAGACAGGGCTGGTGGCTACACCTTC. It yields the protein CASSRDRAGGYTF.

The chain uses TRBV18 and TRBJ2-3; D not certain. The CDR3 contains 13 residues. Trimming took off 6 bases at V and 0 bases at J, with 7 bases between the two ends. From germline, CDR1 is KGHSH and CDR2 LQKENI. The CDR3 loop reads CASSLTSTDTQYF. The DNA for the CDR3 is TGTGCCAGCTCTCTGACTAGCACAGATACGCAGTATTTT.

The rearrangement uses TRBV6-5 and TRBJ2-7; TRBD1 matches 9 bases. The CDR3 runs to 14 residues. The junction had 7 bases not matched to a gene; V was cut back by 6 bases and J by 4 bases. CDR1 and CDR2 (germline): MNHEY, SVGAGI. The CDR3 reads CASRRDRDRYEQYF. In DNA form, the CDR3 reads TGTGCCAGCAGACGGGACAGGGATCGGTACGAGCAGTACTTC.

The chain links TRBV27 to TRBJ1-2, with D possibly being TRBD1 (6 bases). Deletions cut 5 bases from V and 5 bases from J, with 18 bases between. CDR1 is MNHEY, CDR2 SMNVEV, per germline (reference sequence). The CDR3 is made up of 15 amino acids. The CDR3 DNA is TGTGCCAGCAGTCAATCGACAGGCTCCATGTATGGCTACACCTTC. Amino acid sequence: CASSQSTGSMYGYTF.

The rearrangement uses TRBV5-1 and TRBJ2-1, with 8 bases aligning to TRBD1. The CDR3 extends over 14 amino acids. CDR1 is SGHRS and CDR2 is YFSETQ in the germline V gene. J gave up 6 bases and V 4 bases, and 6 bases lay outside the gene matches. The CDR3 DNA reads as TGCGCCAGCAGCCCCGGGACAGGACCCAATGAGCAGTTCTTC. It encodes CASSPGTGPNEQFF.

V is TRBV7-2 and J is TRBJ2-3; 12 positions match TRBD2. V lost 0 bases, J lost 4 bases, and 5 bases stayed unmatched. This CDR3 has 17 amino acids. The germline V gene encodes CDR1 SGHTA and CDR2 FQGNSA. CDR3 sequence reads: CASSLASSGRAADTQYF. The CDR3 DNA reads TGTGCCAGCAGCTTAGCCTCTAGCGGGAGGGCCGCAGATACGCAGTATTTT.

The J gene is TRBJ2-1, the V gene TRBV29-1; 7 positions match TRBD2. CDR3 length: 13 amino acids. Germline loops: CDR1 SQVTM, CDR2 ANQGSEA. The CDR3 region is CRSSSGEDNEQFF. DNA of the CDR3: TGCAGGTCGTCTAGCGGAGAAGACAATGAGCAGTTCTTC.

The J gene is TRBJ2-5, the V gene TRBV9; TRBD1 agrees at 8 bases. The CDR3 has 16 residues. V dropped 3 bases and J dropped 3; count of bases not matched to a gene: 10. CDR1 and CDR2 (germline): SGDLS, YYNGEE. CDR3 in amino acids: CASSAPGRTGKETQYF. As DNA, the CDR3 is TGTGCCAGCAGCGCCCCGGGCAGGACAGGGAAAGAGACCCAGTACTTC.

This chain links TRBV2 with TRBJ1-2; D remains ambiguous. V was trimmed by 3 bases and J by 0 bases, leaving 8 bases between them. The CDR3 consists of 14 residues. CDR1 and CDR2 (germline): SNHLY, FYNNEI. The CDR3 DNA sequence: TGTGCCAGCAGTGATTACTCAGCTAACTATGGCTACACCTTC. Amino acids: CASSDYSANYGYTF.

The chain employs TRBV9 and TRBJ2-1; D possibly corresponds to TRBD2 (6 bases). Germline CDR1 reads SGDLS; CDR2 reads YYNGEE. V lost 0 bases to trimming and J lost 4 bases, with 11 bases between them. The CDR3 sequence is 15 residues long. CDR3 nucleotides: TGTGCCAGCAGCGTAGGACTAGGTTGGTACAATGAGCAGTTCTTC. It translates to CASSVGLGWYNEQFF.

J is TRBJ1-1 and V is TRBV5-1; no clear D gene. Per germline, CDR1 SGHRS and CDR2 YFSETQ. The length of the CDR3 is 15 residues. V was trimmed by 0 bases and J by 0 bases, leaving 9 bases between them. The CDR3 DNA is TGCGCCAGCAGCTTGGCCTTGGGGATGAACACTGAAGCTTTCTTT. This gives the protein CASSLALGMNTEAFF.

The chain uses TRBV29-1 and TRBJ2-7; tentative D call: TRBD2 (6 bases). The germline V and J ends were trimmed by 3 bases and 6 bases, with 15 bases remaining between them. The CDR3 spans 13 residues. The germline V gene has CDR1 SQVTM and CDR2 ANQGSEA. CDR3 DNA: TGCAGCGTTGAGTCAAGTCTGGGGGGCGAGCAGTACTTC. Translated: CSVESSLGGEQYF.

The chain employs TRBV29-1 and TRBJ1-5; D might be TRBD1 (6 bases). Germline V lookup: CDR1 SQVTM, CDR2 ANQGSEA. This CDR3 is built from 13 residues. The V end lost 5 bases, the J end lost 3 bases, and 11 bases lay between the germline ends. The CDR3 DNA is TGCAGCGTTTCCGGACAGAACAATCAGCCCCAGCATTTT. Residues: CSVSGQNNQPQHF. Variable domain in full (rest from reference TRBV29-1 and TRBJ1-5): SAVISQKPSRDICQRGTSLTIQCQVDSQVTMMFWYRQQPGQSLTLIATANQGSEATYESGFVIDKFPISRPNLTFSTLTVSNMSPEDSSIYLCSVSGQNNQPQHFGDGTRLSIL.